These 15 T cell receptor beta chains came from one sample sequenced in a study of blood T cell repertoires in COVID-19. Measured with immunoSEQ multiplex PCR; TCRdb has only the in-frame clones, and not every one. The sample has 290,000 or so clones, 75% to 90% seen once. The material sequenced was peripheral blood. These receptors all come from a man in his late teens or twenties with active or convalescent COVID-19.

The rearrangement links TRBV4-3 to TRBJ2-3, with 8 bases fitting TRBD2. Unmatched junction bases numbered 7, after V lost 0 bases and J lost 5 bases. This CDR3 is built from 16 residues. The germline CDR1 and CDR2 sequences are LGHNA and YSLEER. This chain's CDR3 is CASSQDTGGAIDTQYF. DNA of the CDR3: TGCGCCAGCAGCCAAGATACGGGGGGGGCCATAGATACGCAGTATTTT.

J is TRBJ2-7 and V is TRBV6-1, with TRBD1 matching 10 bases. The CDR3 is made up of 15 amino acids. Germline values: CDR1 MNHNS, CDR2 SASEGT. V dropped 3 bases and J dropped 8; count of bases not matched to a gene: 10. The CDR3: CASSEAPGQGTKQYF. In nucleotides, the CDR3 is TGTGCCAGCAGTGAGGCCCCGGGACAGGGGACCAAGCAGTACTTC.

The chain couples TRBV7-2 to TRBJ1-6, with unresolved D. The CDR3 spans 13 residues. V lost 5 bases and J lost 9, with 11 bases in between. Germline V CDR1 and CDR2: SGHTA, FQGNSA. This chain's CDR3 is CASSPTRVSPLHF. The CDR3 nucleotides read TGTGCCAGCAGCCCAACGAGAGTTTCACCCCTCCACTTT.

In this sample, this clone turned up once. The chain recombines TRBV27 with TRBJ1-1; D not resolved. V lost 2 bases and J 3 bases, leaving 7 bases between the germline ends. CDR1 MNHEY and CDR2 SMNVEV come from the germline V gene (reference sequence). CDR3 size: 13 residues. The CDR3 region is CASSLSSDTEAFF. CDR3 nucleotide sequence: TGTGCCAGCAGTTTAAGTTCGGACACTGAAGCTTTCTTT.

J is TRBJ1-6 and V is TRBV6-5; D unresolved. The CDR3 is 14 residues long. Germline CDR1 reads MNHEY; CDR2 reads SVGAGI. With 6 bases removed from V and 1 base from J, the gap between germline ends came to 7 bases. The CDR3 protein is CASRSGSYNSPLHF. CDR3 DNA sequence: TGTGCCAGCAGGTCAGGATCCTATAATTCACCCCTCCACTTT.

The chain has TRBV11-3 and TRBJ2-7; weak D call: TRBD1 (5 bases). The germline gives CDR1 SGHNT, CDR2 YENEEA. This CDR3 region has 12 residues. V lost 5 bases and J 5 bases, leaving 10 bases between the germline ends. For the CDR3, the DNA is TGTGCCAGCAGCCGCGACAGCAACGAGCAGTACTTC. It codes for CASSRDSNEQYF.

Only one count was recorded for this clone. The chain is built from TRBV28 and TRBJ1-6; 7 bases fit TRBD1. Looked up from germline, CDR1 is MDHEN and CDR2 is SYDVKM. The CDR3 runs to 14 residues. V lost 4 bases, J lost 6 bases, and 3 bases stayed unmatched. The CDR3 is CASSSGQSNSPLHF. The CDR3 nucleotides are TGTGCCAGCAGTTCGGGACAGTCTAATTCACCCCTCCACTTT. Supplemented by reference TRBV28 and TRBJ1-6, the full variable domain reads DVKVTQSSRYLVKRTGEKVFLECVQDMDHENMFWYRQDPGLGLRLIYFSYDVKMKEKGDIPEGYSVSREKKERFSLILESASTNQTSMYLCASSSGQSNSPLHFGNGTRLTVT.

This clone occurred once. The chain employs TRBV15 and TRBJ1-1; D perhaps matches TRBD1 (5 bases). Trimming took off 5 bases at V and 4 bases at J, with 26 bases between the two ends. Germline CDR1 and CDR2: LNHNV and YYDKDF (reference sequence). The CDR3 loop spans 18 amino acids. The CDR3 here is CATSDPGVIRRGGTEAFF. CDR3 coding DNA: TGTGCCACCAGCGATCCGGGGGTAATTCGACGAGGTGGCACTGAAGCTTTCTTT.

The chain has TRBV4-1 and TRBJ2-1; 10 bases map to TRBD2. V lost 1 base, J lost 3 bases, and 6 bases stayed unmatched. CDR3 size: 17 residues. Germline CDR1 reads MGHRA; CDR2 reads YSYEKL. CDR3 region: CASSQVLSGRFYNEQFF. CDR3 nucleotide sequence: TGCGCCAGCAGCCAAGTCCTTAGCGGGAGGTTCTACAATGAGCAGTTCTTC.

V usage is TRBV5-1 and J usage is TRBJ2-5; TRBD1 aligns across 9 bases. The CDR3 is made up of 16 amino acids. Per germline, CDR1 SGHRS and CDR2 YFSETQ. Losses at the gene ends were 2 bases for V and 5 bases for J; bases not matched to a gene: 10. CDR3 DNA sequence: TGCGCCAGCAGCTTCGACCAACAGGGGGCGCGGGAGACCCAGTACTTC. Protein sequence: CASSFDQQGARETQYF.

This clone has more than one count but fewer than ten. The chain recombines TRBV9 with TRBJ1-6; unclear D gene. The germline V gene has CDR1 SGDLS and CDR2 YYNGEE. The CDR3 sequence is 14 residues long. V was cut by 3 bases and J by 4 bases, with 8 bases left in between. CDR3 coding DNA: TGTGCCAGCAGCGCGGCGGATTATAATTCACCCCTCCACTTT. Translating it yields CASSAADYNSPLHF.

The chain has TRBV29-1 and TRBJ1-1; TRBD1 is a possible D gene (5 bases). V shed 4 bases and J shed 8 bases, with 17 bases lying between them. CDR1 is SQVTM and CDR2 is ANQGSEA in the germline V gene. This CDR3 spans 13 amino acids. The CDR3 loop is CSVVGVLGGEAFF. For the CDR3, the DNA is TGCAGCGTTGTAGGGGTCCTTGGGGGGGAAGCTTTCTTT.

V usage is TRBV7-2 and J usage is TRBJ1-6; tentative D call: TRBD1 (5 bases). Between the trimmed V and J ends, which lost 1 base and 7 bases, there was a span of 14 bases. The length of the CDR3 is 16 residues. From germline, CDR1 is SGHTA and CDR2 FQGNSA. CDR3 sequence reads: CASSLVWGVLNSPLHF. The CDR3 region has the DNA TGTGCCAGCAGCTTAGTTTGGGGGGTACTGAATTCACCCCTCCACTTT.

V usage is TRBV5-1 and J usage is TRBJ1-2; D unresolved. The CDR3 spans 14 residues. The germline V gene has CDR1 SGHRS and CDR2 YFSETQ. V was shortened by 4 bases and J by 5 bases, with 15 bases between the two germline ends. CDR3 nucleotide sequence: TGCGCCAGCAGCCCGGGGTCGGGAGGGTATGGCTACACCTTC. Translation gives CASSPGSGGYGYTF.

V usage is TRBV27 and J usage is TRBJ1-1; 9 bases are a match to TRBD1. The CDR3 sequence is 16 residues long. Losses at the gene ends were 5 bases for V and 2 bases for J; bases not matched to a gene: 9. CDR1 MNHEY and CDR2 SMNVEV come from the germline V gene (reference sequence). The CDR3 protein is CASSILDRGINTEAFF. The DNA for the CDR3 is TGTGCCAGCAGTATTCTGGACAGGGGAATTAACACTGAAGCTTTCTTT.